Below, 20 T cell receptor beta chains from the same sample are listed, as sequenced in a study of blood T cell repertoires in COVID-19. The method was immunoSEQ multiplex PCR; TCRdb's version includes in-frame clones alone and lacks a portion of them. The sample holds about 260,000 clones, 80% to 95% seen once. The sequenced sample was PBMCs or T cells enriched from blood (not recorded which). The source is a middle-aged man who had been exposed to COVID-19.

This chain joins TRBV7-9 and TRBJ1-2, with 11 nucleotides matching TRBD1. The CDR3 runs 16 residues. Per the germline V gene, CDR1 is SEHNR and CDR2 is FQNEAQ (reference sequence). V shed 3 bases, J shed 6 bases, and the junction held 9 bases outside the gene matches. The CDR3 loop reads CASSFTGTGGLNGYTF. The CDR3 DNA reads as TGTGCCAGCAGCTTCACCGGGACAGGGGGGTTAAATGGCTACACCTTC.

The CDR3 DNA reads TGCGCCAGCAGCCAGGGGCTTTCTCCCTACAATGAGCAGTTCTTC. Residues: CASSQGLSPYNEQFF. The chain uses TRBV4-3 and TRBJ2-1, with TRBD1 as a possible D gene (5 bases). Germline values: CDR1 LGHNA, CDR2 YSLEER. There are 15 residues in the CDR3. Trimming removed 3 bases from V and 2 bases from J, with 11 bases in between.

The V gene is TRBV24-1, the J gene TRBJ2-2; TRBD1 is a possible D gene (6 bases). The CDR3 length is 16 residues. V dropped 1 base and J dropped 6 bases, with 14 bases sitting between them. The V gene's germline CDR1 is KGHDR and CDR2 SFDVKD. CDR3 DNA sequence: TGTGCCACCAGTGATTTCGGGGACATGTCTTCCGGGGAGCTGTTTTTT. Protein sequence: CATSDFGDMSSGELFF.

Comments on this clone: Different DNA sequences within this sample yield the same CDR3. J is TRBJ1-6 and V is TRBV7-3, with D possibly being TRBD1 (6 bases). Trimming removed 0 bases at V and 9 bases at J, with 6 bases between. Germline-derived CDR1 and CDR2 are SGHTA and FQGTGA. The CDR3 runs 13 residues. CDR3 nucleotide sequence: TGTGCCAGCAGCTTAACAGGGGGTTCACCCCTCCACTTT. This codes for CASSLTGGSPLHF.

The chain employs TRBV12-3 or TRBV12-4 and TRBJ2-2; 10 positions match TRBD1. The CDR3 length is 13 residues. The ends lost 6 bases at V and 6 bases at J; junction bases unmatched: 1. The CDR3 bases are TGTGCCAGCAGGACAGGGGGCCCCGGGGAGCTGTTTTTT. This sequence encodes CASRTGGPGELFF.

The chain combines TRBV19 with TRBJ2-7; TRBD2 matches at 11 bases. The CDR3 covers 16 residues. The V segment lost 4 bases and the J segment 2 bases; nucleotides outside the gene matches: 7. The germline CDR1 and CDR2 sequences are LNHDA and SQIVND (reference sequence). The CDR3 sequence is CASSKATSGTPYEQYF. DNA for the CDR3: TGTGCCAGTAGTAAGGCGACTAGCGGGACTCCCTACGAGCAGTACTTC.

The chain has TRBV29-1 and TRBJ2-1, with 9 bases matching TRBD2. CDR1 and CDR2 from the germline V gene are SQVTM and ANQGSEA. The CDR3 sequence is 14 residues long. V gave up 0 bases and J gave up 7 bases; unmatched junction bases: 4. For the CDR3, the DNA is TGCAGCGTTGAAGAGGGACTAGCTCTGAATGAGCAGTTCTTC. It specifies CSVEEGLALNEQFF.

The gene calls are TRBV9 and TRBJ2-2; 10 nucleotides agree with TRBD2. The CDR3 sequence is 16 residues long. Trimming at V came to 3 bases and at J to 0 bases, leaving 2 bases not matched to a gene. The germline CDR1 and CDR2 sequences are SGDLS and YYNGEE. The CDR3 is CASSGGLAANTGELFF. The CDR3 coding sequence is TGTGCCAGCAGCGGAGGACTAGCGGCGAACACCGGGGAGCTGTTTTTT. The variable domain in full, completed from reference TRBV9 and TRBJ2-2, reads DSGVTQTPKHLITATGQRVTLRCSPRSGDLSVYWYQQSLDQGLQFLIQYYNGEERAKGNILERFSAQQFPDLHSELNLSSLELGDSALYFCASSGGLAANTGELFFGEGSRLTVL.

This clone was observed a single time. The chain recombines TRBV7-9 with TRBJ2-3; 8 bases match TRBD2. CDR3 size: 15 residues. V lost 5 bases and J lost 2; bases outside the gene matches: 6. Germline lookup yields CDR1 SEHNR and CDR2 FQNEAQ (reference sequence). CDR3 residues: CASSRREEVTDTQYF. CDR3 nucleotides: TGTGCCAGCAGCCGGCGGGAGGAGGTCACAGATACGCAGTATTTT. The full variable domain, rest sourced from reference TRBV7-9 and TRBJ2-3, is DTGVSQNPRHKITKRGQNVTFRCDPISEHNRLYWYRQTLGQGPEFLTYFQNEAQLEKSRLLSDRFSAERPKGSFSTLEIQRTEQGDSAMYLCASSRREEVTDTQYFGPGTRLTVL.

J is TRBJ2-2 and V is TRBV9; 10 bases agree with TRBD2. The J segment lost 7 bases and the V segment lost 2 bases, leaving 11 bases of the junction unmatched. CDR3 length equals 17 residues. Germline V gene sequence: CDR1 SGDLS, CDR2 YYNGEE. The CDR3 sequence is CASSVGGLAAGIGELFF. The CDR3 DNA follows: TGTGCCAGCAGCGTGGGTGGACTAGCGGCGGGGATCGGGGAGCTGTTTTTT. Together with reference TRBV9 and TRBJ2-2, the CDR3 gives the full variable domain: DSGVTQTPKHLITATGQRVTLRCSPRSGDLSVYWYQQSLDQGLQFLIQYYNGEERAKGNILERFSAQQFPDLHSELNLSSLELGDSALYFCASSVGGLAAGIGELFFGEGSRLTVL.

V is TRBV30 and J is TRBJ2-7; D ambiguous. In germline, CDR1 is GTSNPN, CDR2 SVGIG (reference sequence). The CDR3 length is 15 residues. Trimming cost V 1 base and J 0 bases, with 13 bases left between them. This CDR3 is CAWSESGISSYEQYF. CDR3 DNA sequence: TGTGCCTGGAGTGAATCAGGAATTAGCTCCTACGAGCAGTACTTC.

The chain is built from TRBV5-4 and TRBJ2-7, with 9 bases identical to TRBD1. This CDR3 spans 15 amino acids. Germline CDR1 is SGHNT and CDR2 is YYREEE (reference sequence). Unmatched junction bases numbered 6, after V lost 1 base and J lost 4 bases. CDR3 sequence: CASSLYRGLSYEQYF. DNA of the CDR3: TGTGCCAGCAGCTTGTACAGGGGGCTTTCATACGAGCAGTACTTC. Variable domain in full (rest from reference TRBV5-4 and TRBJ2-7): ETGVTQSPTHLIKTRGQQVTLRCSSQSGHNTVSWYQQALGQGPQFIFQYYREEENGRGNFPPRFSGLQFPNYSSELNVNALELDDSALYLCASSLYRGLSYEQYFGPGTRLTVT.

The CDR3 DNA is TGCGCCAGCAGCCAATATGAAGGAGGCACAGATACGCAGTATTTT. It codes for CASSQYEGGTDTQYF. The V call is TRBV4-3, the J call TRBJ2-3; D gene ambiguous. From germline, CDR1 is LGHNA and CDR2 YSLEER. The V gene lost 2 bases and the J gene lost 1 base, with 10 bases spanning the gap. The length of the CDR3 is 15 residues.

The rearrangement links TRBV9 to TRBJ1-4; D is undetermined. The V gene lost 3 bases and the J gene lost 0 bases, with 12 bases spanning the gap. The CDR3 totals 16 residues. The germline gives CDR1 SGDLS, CDR2 YYNGEE. The CDR3 reads CASSGRTGTTNEKLFF. The CDR3 coding sequence is TGTGCCAGCAGCGGAAGGACGGGAACAACTAATGAAAAACTGTTTTTT.

V and J are TRBV4-2 and TRBJ2-7; tentative D call: TRBD1 (6 bases). Germline loops: CDR1 LGHNA, CDR2 YNFKEQ. The germline V and J ends were trimmed by 2 bases and 5 bases, with 13 bases remaining between them. There are 14 residues in the CDR3. CDR3 sequence reads: CASSQKQGYDEQYF. The CDR3 nucleotides read TGTGCCAGCAGCCAAAAGCAGGGGTACGACGAGCAGTACTTC.

Concerning this clone itself: The sample has other DNA sequences that encode this CDR3 too. The CDR3 bases are TGTGCCAGCAGCGTACAAGGGGCAGGCACAGATACGCAGTATTTT. Its protein product is CASSVQGAGTDTQYF. This chain joins TRBV9 and TRBJ2-3; TRBD1 is a possible D gene (5 bases). The length of the CDR3 is 15 residues. V lost 1 base, J lost 1 base, and 10 bases lay in between. Looked up from germline, CDR1 is SGDLS and CDR2 is YYNGEE.

CDR3 region: CASSQESKPSGYTF. In DNA, the CDR3 is TGTGCCAGCAGCCAAGAATCTAAACCCTCCGGCTACACCTTC. This rearrangement joins TRBV4-2 to TRBJ1-2; no firm D call. The V end lost 0 bases, the J end lost 8 bases, and 13 bases lay between the germline ends. This CDR3 has 14 amino acids. CDR1 is LGHNA, CDR2 YNFKEQ, per germline.

V and J are TRBV28 and TRBJ1-4; D remains unclear. Trimming removed 1 base from V and 7 bases from J, with 4 bases in between. CDR3 length equals 12 residues. The germline V gene has CDR1 MDHEN and CDR2 SYDVKM. CDR3 in DNA: TGTGCCAGCAGTTTATCGGGTGAAAAACTGTTTTTT. It is translated as CASSLSGEKLFF.

The chain joins TRBV30 to TRBJ2-7; 10 nucleotides line up with TRBD1. Germline CDR1 and CDR2: GTSNPN and SVGIG (reference sequence). Trimming took 5 bases from V and 2 from J; bases not matched to a gene: 6. The CDR3 totals 14 residues. The CDR3 DNA reads as TGTGCCTGGGATAGGGGACAGGGGACCTACGAGCAGTACTTC. This translates into CAWDRGQGTYEQYF.

V and J are TRBV11-2 and TRBJ1-1, with D maybe TRBD1 (6 bases). The CDR3 extends over 15 amino acids. Trimming took off 2 bases at V and 1 base at J, with 11 bases between the two ends. Germline CDR1 and CDR2: SGHAT and FQNNGV. The DNA for the CDR3 is TGTGCCAGCAGCTTACGAGTGACAGGGAACACTGAAGCTTTCTTT. This translates into CASSLRVTGNTEAFF.